The clone carrying this T cell receptor (beta chain) appeared a single time. The antigen is unknown. The data originate from a study of cytomegalovirus exposure and HLA in healthy donors. As for the study in general: Roughly 180 million T cells yielded 120 million or so unique TCR beta sequences, as an earlier analysis found. Findings of the study overall: Accurate prediction of most subjects' HLA-A and HLA-B alleles from TCR beta sequences was reported. A previous analysis found most TCR beta V segments productive roughly 87% or roughly 30% of the time.

The CDR3 length is 19 residues. J lost 0 bases, V lost 0 bases, and 5 bases had no gene match. Germline V CDR1 and CDR2: LGHNA, YSLEER. This PCR relied on a set of 60 Vbeta primers and 13 Jbeta primers. As originally analysed: An analysis that came later counted 70 million to 100 million unique TCR beta chains, about 10 million shared. Data came from immunoSEQ multiplex PCR; TCRdb stores just in-frame clones and leaves some out. D and trimming were read from the DNA, whereas the V and J calls and clone size are those reported in that table. The sample records 76,000 or so clones, around 72% being singletons.

The chain links TRBV4-3 to TRBJ2-6, with 10 nucleotides matching TRBD1. The source is a woman in her 40s in good health and CMV-seropositive. Sequenced sample: PBMCs. The CDR3 loop is CASSQDGGQGSSGANVLTF. The CDR3 DNA is TGCGCCAGCAGCCAAGACGGGGGACAGGGGAGCTCTGGGGCCAACGTCCTGACTTTC.